The 19 T cell receptor beta chains reported below all come from one sample, sequenced in a study of response to subunit inactivated influenza vaccine. TCRdb re-called the RT-PCR reads through MiXCR, storing one row per CDR3 protein. The sample records some 640,000 distinct CDR3 sequences, over 11% being singletons. The input for sequencing was PBMCs from blood, taken less than 15 days before vaccination. Receptor source: a man aged 50-59 years who received an inactivated influenza vaccine.

The chain couples TRBV10-3 to TRBJ1-2, with 11 positions matching TRBD1. V gave up 6 bases and J gave up 6 bases; unmatched junction bases: 6. The V gene's germline CDR1 is ENHRY and CDR2 SYGVKD. The CDR3 covers 14 residues. CDR3 sequence (DNA): TGTGCCATCAGCCGAGGGACAGGGGGAAATGGCTACACCTTC. Translated: CAISRGTGGNGYTF.

This clonotype was seen repeatedly, ten times or more. The gene calls are TRBV12-3 or TRBV12-4 and TRBJ1-2, with TRBD1 identical over 7 bases. The CDR3 totals 13 residues. Trimming removed 3 bases from V and 4 bases from J; junction bases left unmatched: 2. The CDR3 DNA is TGTGCCAGCAGTTTGGACAGGTTCTATGGCTACACCTTC. Translation gives CASSLDRFYGYTF.

This sequence joins TRBV24-1 and TRBJ2-3; 8 positions agree with TRBD1. The CDR3 contains 13 residues. Trimming removed 3 bases from V and 10 bases from J; junction bases left unmatched: 5. Germline V gene lookup returns CDR1 KGHDR and CDR2 SFDVKD. CDR3 region: CATSDPRTGSQYF. CDR3 DNA sequence: TGTGCCACCAGTGATCCCCGGACAGGGTCGCAGTATTTT.

This clonotype was counted at least ten times. The chain links TRBV7-6 to TRBJ2-1; TRBD2 matches 12 bases. The CDR3 is 18 amino acids. Trimming removed 0 bases from V and 4 bases from J; junction bases left unmatched: 7. Germline loops: CDR1 SGHVS, CDR2 FNYEAQ. Written as DNA, the CDR3 is TGTGCCAGCAGCTTAGCGAGTCCTAGCGGGGGGGCTTACAATGAGCAGTTCTTC. Translating it yields CASSLASPSGGAYNEQFF.

This clonotype was observed many times. The CDR3 DNA follows: TGCGCCAGCAGCCAAGAGGCGGCGTCTGGAAACACCATATATTTT. It codes for CASSQEAASGNTIYF. This chain uses TRBV4-3 with TRBJ1-3; the D is unclear. The V end lost 0 bases, the J end lost 1 base, and 7 bases lay between the germline ends. The CDR3 has 15 amino acids. CDR1 is LGHNA and CDR2 is YSLEER in the germline V gene.

This clonotype was recorded a few times. This rearrangement joins TRBV7-2 to TRBJ2-1, with D possibly matching TRBD2 (6 bases). Trimming removed 2 bases from V and 3 bases from J, with 17 bases in between. This CDR3 comprises 17 residues. Germline CDR1 is SGHTA and CDR2 is FQGNSA. CDR3 in amino acids: CASSLQFGTVNYNEQFF. The CDR3 DNA reads TGTGCCAGCAGCTTACAGTTCGGGACTGTCAACTACAATGAGCAGTTCTTC.

J is TRBJ2-3 and V is TRBV3-1; TRBD2 is a possible D gene (7 bases). Germline assignment: CDR1 LGHDT and CDR2 YNNKEL (reference sequence). Trimming took off 1 base at V and 8 bases at J, with 19 bases between the two ends. The CDR3 contains 16 residues. The CDR3 sequence: CASSQGGGGPPGTQYF. The CDR3 DNA reads TGTGCCAGCAGCCAAGGAGGGGGAGGGCCGCCAGGTACGCAGTATTTT.

A remark on this clonotype: With a much larger clone just one base away, this may be a read error. The J gene is TRBJ2-2, the V gene TRBV12-3 or TRBV12-4; the match to TRBD2 covers 16 bases. CDR3 size: 20 residues. J gave up 6 bases and V 4 bases, and 14 bases lay outside the gene matches. In nucleotides, the CDR3 is TGTGCCAGCAGTTATTTCCCCGGGACTAGCGGGAGGGATCTTGCCGGGGAGCTGTTTTTT. It is translated as CASSYFPGTSGRDLAGELFF.

This clonotype was detected a few times. The V and J genes are TRBV29-1 and TRBJ2-7; 7 bases fit TRBD1. After removal of 4 bases from V and 2 bases from J, the junction contained 5 bases not matched to a gene. The CDR3 covers 13 residues. Germline lookup yields CDR1 SQVTM and CDR2 ANQGSEA. DNA of the CDR3: TGCAGCGTTGTGTCAGGGGGAGCCTACGAGCAGTACTTC. Encoded protein: CSVVSGGAYEQYF.

The rearrangement links TRBV20-1 to TRBJ1-6; no clear D. Per germline, CDR1 DFQATT and CDR2 SNEGSKA (reference sequence). Trimming cost V 3 bases and J 8 bases, with 14 bases left between them. This CDR3 spans 14 amino acids. The CDR3 DNA follows: TGCAGTGCTAGTAGCGACTCCAACCATTCACCCCTCCACTTT. Amino acid sequence: CSASSDSNHSPLHF.

This clonotype was seen repeatedly, ten times or more. The rearrangement links TRBV5-4 to TRBJ2-4; 8 nucleotides match TRBD1. Germline values: CDR1 SGHNT, CDR2 YYREEE (reference sequence). Trimming took 0 bases from V and 7 from J; bases not matched to a gene: 3. The CDR3 loop spans 14 amino acids. The CDR3 region is CASSLGDRTNIQYF. DNA of the CDR3: TGTGCCAGCAGCTTGGGGGACAGGACCAACATTCAGTACTTC. Complete variable domain (other parts from reference TRBV5-4 and TRBJ2-4): ETGVTQSPTHLIKTRGQQVTLRCSSQSGHNTVSWYQQALGQGPQFIFQYYREEENGRGNFPPRFSGLQFPNYSSELNVNALELDDSALYLCASSLGDRTNIQYFGAGTRLSVL.

The J gene is TRBJ1-1, the V gene TRBV7-9, with TRBD1 as a possible D gene (6 bases). The CDR3 is made up of 12 amino acids. Germline CDR1 SEHNR, CDR2 FQNEAQ (reference sequence). V was clipped by 11 bases and J by 0 bases, with 10 bases between them. Written as DNA, the CDR3 is TGTGCCTCTGGACAGATGAACACTGAAGCTTTCTTT. Encoded protein: CASGQMNTEAFF.

This clonotype came up many times. The chain links TRBV9 to TRBJ2-3; 14 bases are a match to TRBD2. The CDR3 contains 16 residues. Germline values: CDR1 SGDLS, CDR2 YYNGEE. The ends lost 1 base at V and 4 bases at J; junction bases unmatched: 2. The CDR3 here is CASSVQGLAGADTQYF. CDR3 nucleotide sequence: TGTGCCAGCAGCGTACAGGGACTAGCGGGAGCAGATACGCAGTATTTT.

This clonotype has just a few counts. V and J are TRBV7-8 and TRBJ2-2, with 9 bases identical to TRBD1. The CDR3 length is 16 residues. V shed 4 bases and J 1 base; nucleotides not matched to a gene: 4. Germline V gives CDR1 SGHVS, CDR2 FQNEAQ. CDR3 sequence: CASSSQDRGNTGELFF. The CDR3 DNA reads TGTGCCAGCAGCTCCCAGGACAGGGGGAACACCGGGGAGCTGTTTTTT.

This chain's CDR3 is CASSFRDSRDGYTF. The CDR3, as DNA: TGTGCCAGCAGTTTCCGGGACAGTAGGGATGGCTACACCTTC. The chain combines TRBV27 with TRBJ1-2; 7 positions agree with TRBD1. Germline lookup yields CDR1 MNHEY and CDR2 SMNVEV (reference sequence). This CDR3 spans 14 amino acids. After removal of 3 bases from V and 6 bases from J, the junction contained 7 bases not matched to a gene.

The chain combines TRBV21-1 with TRBJ2-1; the table calls TRBD2, which could not be checked here. TRBV21-1 is given as a pseudogene. The CDR3 has 21 amino acids. CDR3 DNA: TGTGCCAGCAGCAAAGAGGATAGGGGAGGCGGGAGGGCCGAAATATACAATGAGCAGTTCTTC. Amino acid sequence: CASSKEDRGGGRAEIYNEQFF.

On this clonotype: One end of the junction is discordant with germline, which a read error may explain. V usage is TRBV5-1 and J usage is TRBJ1-3, with 8 bases identical to TRBD1. The CDR3 is made up of 16 amino acids. Germline V gives CDR1 SGHRS, CDR2 YFSETQ. The CDR3 sequence: CASSFGQGVSGSTIYF. The DNA for the CDR3 is TGCGCCAGCAGCTTCGGACAGGGCGTCTCGGGAAGCACCATATATTTT.

J is TRBJ2-1 and V is TRBV6-5; 11 bases map to TRBD1. The CDR3 length is 12 residues. CDR1 MNHEY and CDR2 SVGAGI come from the germline V gene. Trimming removed 5 bases from V and 9 bases from J; junction bases left unmatched: 0. The CDR3 DNA reads as TGTGCCAGCAGTGGACAGGGGGCTGAGCAGTTCTTC. It translates to CASSGQGAEQFF.

This clonotype was recorded a few times. The chain is built from TRBV7-2 and TRBJ1-5; D call uncertain. Between the trimmed V and J ends, which lost 2 bases and 9 bases, there was a span of 8 bases. This CDR3 has 12 amino acids. Germline CDR1 reads SGHTA; CDR2 reads FQGNSA. CDR3 protein: CASSLRWGPQHF. Written as DNA, the CDR3 is TGTGCCAGCAGCTTAAGATGGGGGCCCCAGCATTTT.